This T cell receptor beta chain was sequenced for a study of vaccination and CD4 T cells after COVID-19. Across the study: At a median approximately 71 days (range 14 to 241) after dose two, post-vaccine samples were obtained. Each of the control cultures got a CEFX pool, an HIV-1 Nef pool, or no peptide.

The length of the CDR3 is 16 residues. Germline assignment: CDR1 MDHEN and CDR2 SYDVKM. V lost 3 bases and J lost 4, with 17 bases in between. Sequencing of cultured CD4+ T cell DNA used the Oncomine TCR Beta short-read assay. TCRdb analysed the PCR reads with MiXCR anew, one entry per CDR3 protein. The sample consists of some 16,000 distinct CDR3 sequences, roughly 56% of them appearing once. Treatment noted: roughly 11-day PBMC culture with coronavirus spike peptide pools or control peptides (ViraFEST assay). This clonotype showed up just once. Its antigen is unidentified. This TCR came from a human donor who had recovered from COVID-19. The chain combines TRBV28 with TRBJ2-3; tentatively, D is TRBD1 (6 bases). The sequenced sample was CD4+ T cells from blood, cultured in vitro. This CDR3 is CASSLMGQGPPDTQYF. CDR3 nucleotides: TGTGCCAGCAGTTTGATGGGGCAGGGGCCCCCAGATACGCAGTATTTT.